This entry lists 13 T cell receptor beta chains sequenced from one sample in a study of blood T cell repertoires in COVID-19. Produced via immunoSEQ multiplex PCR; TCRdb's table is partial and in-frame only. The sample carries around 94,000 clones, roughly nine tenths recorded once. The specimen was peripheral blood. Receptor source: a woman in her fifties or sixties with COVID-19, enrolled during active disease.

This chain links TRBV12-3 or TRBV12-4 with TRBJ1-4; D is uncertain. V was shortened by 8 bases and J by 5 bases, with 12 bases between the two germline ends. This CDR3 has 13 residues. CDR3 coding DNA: TGTGCCAGCGGAAAGGGAGAAAATGAAAAACTGTTTTTT. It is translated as CASGKGENEKLFF.

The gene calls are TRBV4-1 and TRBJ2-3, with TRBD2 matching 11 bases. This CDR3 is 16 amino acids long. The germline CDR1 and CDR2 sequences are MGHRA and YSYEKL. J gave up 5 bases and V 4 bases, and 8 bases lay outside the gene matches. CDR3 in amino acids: CASSLDSGGGRDTQYF. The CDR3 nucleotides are TGCGCCAGCAGCCTTGATAGCGGGGGGGGCAGAGATACGCAGTATTTT.

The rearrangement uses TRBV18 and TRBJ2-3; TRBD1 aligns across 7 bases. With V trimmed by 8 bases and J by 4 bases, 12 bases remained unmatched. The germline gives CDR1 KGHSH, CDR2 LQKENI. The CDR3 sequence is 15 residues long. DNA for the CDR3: TGTGCCAGCACTGCGAGGGACAGCTACCCAGATACGCAGTATTTT. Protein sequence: CASTARDSYPDTQYF. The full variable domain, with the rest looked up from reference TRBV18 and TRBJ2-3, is NAGVMQNPRHLVRRRGQEARLRCSPMKGHSHVYWYRQLPEEGLKFMVYLQKENIIDESGMPKERFSAEFPKEGPSILRIQQVVRGDSAAYFCASTARDSYPDTQYFGPGTRLTVL.

CDR3 sequence reads: CASSPAPGQLYSNQPQHF. CDR3 DNA sequence: TGTGCCAGCAGCCCTGCCCCGGGACAACTTTATAGCAATCAGCCCCAGCATTTT. V usage is TRBV4-2 and J usage is TRBJ1-5; a possible D gene is TRBD1 (6 bases). The CDR3 totals 18 residues. Germline CDR1 LGHNA, CDR2 YNFKEQ. The V end lost 4 bases, the J end lost 0 bases, and 19 bases lay between the germline ends.

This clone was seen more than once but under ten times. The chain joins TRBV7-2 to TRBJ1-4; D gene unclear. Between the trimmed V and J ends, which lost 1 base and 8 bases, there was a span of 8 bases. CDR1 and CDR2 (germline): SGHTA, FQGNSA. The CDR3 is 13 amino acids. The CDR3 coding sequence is TGTGCCAGCAGCTTAGGGCGGTGGGAAAAACTGTTTTTT. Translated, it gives CASSLGRWEKLFF.

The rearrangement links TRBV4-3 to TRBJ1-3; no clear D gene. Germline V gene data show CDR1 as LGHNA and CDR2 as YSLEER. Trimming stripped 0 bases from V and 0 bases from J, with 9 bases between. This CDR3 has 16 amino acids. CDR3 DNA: TGCGCCAGCAGCCAAGATGTGGCAGACTCTGGAAACACCATATATTTT. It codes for CASSQDVADSGNTIYF.

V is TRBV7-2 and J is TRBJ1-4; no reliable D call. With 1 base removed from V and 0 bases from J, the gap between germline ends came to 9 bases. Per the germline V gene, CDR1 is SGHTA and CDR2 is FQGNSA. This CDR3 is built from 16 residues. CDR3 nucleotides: TGTGCCAGCAGCTTAGGCTACTTAACAACTAATGAAAAACTGTTTTTT. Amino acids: CASSLGYLTTNEKLFF.

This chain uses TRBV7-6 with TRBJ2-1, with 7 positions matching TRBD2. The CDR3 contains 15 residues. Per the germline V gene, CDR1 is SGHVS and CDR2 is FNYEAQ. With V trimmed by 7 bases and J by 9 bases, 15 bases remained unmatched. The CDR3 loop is CASNPYRGDDSEQFF. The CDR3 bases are TGTGCCAGCAACCCGTACCGGGGGGATGATAGTGAGCAGTTCTTC.

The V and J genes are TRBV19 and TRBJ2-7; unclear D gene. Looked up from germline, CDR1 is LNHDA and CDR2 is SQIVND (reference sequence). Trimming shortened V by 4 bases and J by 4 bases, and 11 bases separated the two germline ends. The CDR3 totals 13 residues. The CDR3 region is CASSKDERYEQYF. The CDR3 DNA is TGTGCCAGTAGTAAAGACGAGAGGTACGAGCAGTACTTC. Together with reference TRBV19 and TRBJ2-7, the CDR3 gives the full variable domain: DGGITQSPKYLFRKEGQNVTLSCEQNLNHDAMYWYRQDPGQGLRLIYYSQIVNDFQKGDIAEGYSVSREKKESFPLTVTSAQKNPTAFYLCASSKDERYEQYFGPGTRLTVT.

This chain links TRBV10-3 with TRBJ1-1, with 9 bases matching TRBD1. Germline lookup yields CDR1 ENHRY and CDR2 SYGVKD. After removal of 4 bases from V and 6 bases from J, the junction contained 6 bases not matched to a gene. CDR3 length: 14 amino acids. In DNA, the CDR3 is TGTGCCATCAGTGGAGTACAGGGGGCCGCTGAAGCTTTCTTT. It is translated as CAISGVQGAAEAFF.

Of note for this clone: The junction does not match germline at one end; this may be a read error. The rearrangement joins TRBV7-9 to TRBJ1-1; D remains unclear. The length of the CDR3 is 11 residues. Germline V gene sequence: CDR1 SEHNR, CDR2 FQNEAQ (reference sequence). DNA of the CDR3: TGTGCCAGCAGCTTAAACAGTGAAGCTTTCTTT. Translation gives CASSLNSEAFF.

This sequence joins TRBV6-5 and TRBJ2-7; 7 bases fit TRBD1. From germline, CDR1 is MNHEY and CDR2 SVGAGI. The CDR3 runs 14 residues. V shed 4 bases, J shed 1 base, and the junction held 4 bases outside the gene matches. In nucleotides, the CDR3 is TGTGCCAGCAGTTCTCCGGGACAGTCCTACGAGCAGTACTTC. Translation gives CASSSPGQSYEQYF.

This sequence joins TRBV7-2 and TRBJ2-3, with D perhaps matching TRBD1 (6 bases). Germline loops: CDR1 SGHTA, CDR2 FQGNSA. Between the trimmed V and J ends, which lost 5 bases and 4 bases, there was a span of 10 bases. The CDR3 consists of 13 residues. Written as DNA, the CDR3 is TGTGCCAGCAGCCAGGGGTGGGCAGATACGCAGTATTTT. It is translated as CASSQGWADTQYF.